This is a list of T cell receptor beta chains from one sample in a study of blood T cell repertoires in COVID-19. The protocol was immunoSEQ multiplex PCR, while the TCRdb copy is restricted to in-frame clones and leaves out a portion. The sample gives 140,000 to 150,000 clones, around 86% of which show up once; around 8.5% is in the top ten. Material: peripheral blood. The receptors derive from a human donor in a cohort sampled during active COVID-19. The CDR3 runs from the conserved cysteine through the conserved F or W. D genes are given only for firm matches. For some rows the clone size is stated as once, few or many, or as a class when expanded; others skip it.

v_gene	d_gene	abundance	j_gene	CDR3aa	CDR3nt
TRBV3-1/TRBV3-2	TRBD2	-	TRBJ2-1	CASSQGLAGASYNEQFF	TGTGCCAGCAGCCAAGGGCTAGCGGGCGCTTCCTACAATGAGCAGTTCTTC
TRBV4-2	TRBD1	once	TRBJ2-7	CASSQVQGGQGSYEQYF	TGTGCCAGCAGCCAAGTACAAGGTGGACAGGGAAGCTACGAGCAGTACTTC
TRBV27	TRBD1	-	TRBJ2-7	CASSLRQGSLEQYF	TGTGCCAGCAGTCTAAGACAGGGGAGTTTGGAGCAGTACTTC
TRBV5-1	-	once	TRBJ1-5	CASSLGQNQPQHF	TGCGCCAGCAGCTTGGGACAGAATCAGCCCCAGCATTTT
TRBV5-4	-	-	TRBJ2-6	CASSLGGTDYGANVLTF	TGTGCCAGCAGCTTGGGCGGGACAGACTATGGGGCCAACGTCCTGACTTTC
TRBV28	-	-	TRBJ2-7	CASSLRGYEQYF	TGTGCCAGCAGCCTCAGGGGCTACGAGCAGTACTTC
TRBV27	-	-	TRBJ2-7	CASSLTSNWYEQYF	TGTGCCAGCAGTCTCACTAGTAATTGGTACGAGCAGTACTTC
TRBV28	TRBD1	-	TRBJ1-4	CASTSPGTGGEKLFF	TGTGCCAGCACGTCCCCCGGGACAGGGGGTGAAAAACTGTTTTTT
TRBV27	TRBD1	-	TRBJ1-2	CASSFRSGQGALRDYGYTF	TGTGCCAGCAGTTTCCGCTCGGGACAGGGGGCTCTGAGGGACTATGGCTACACCTTC
TRBV7-2	-	-	TRBJ2-5	CASTHGLPPETQYF	TGTGCCAGCACCCACGGACTGCCTCCAGAGACCCAGTACTTC
TRBV29-1	TRBD1	-	TRBJ2-2	CSVARTGDTGELFF	TGCAGCGTTGCCAGGACAGGGGACACCGGGGAGCTGTTTTTT
TRBV6-1	TRBD1	once	TRBJ2-7	CASSDGTGLNEQYF	TGTGCCAGCAGTGACGGGACAGGGCTGAACGAGCAGTACTTC
TRBV19	TRBD2	once	TRBJ2-3	CASSSWREAGTDTQYF	TGTGCCAGTAGTAGTTGGCGGGAGGCTGGCACAGATACGCAGTATTTT
TRBV4-3	-	few	TRBJ1-1	CASSQADTEAFF	TGCGCCAGCAGCCAAGCGGACACTGAAGCTTTCTTT
TRBV25-1	-	-	TRBJ2-1	CASSVTSSSRSYNEQFF	TGTGCCAGCAGTGTTACTAGCTCTTCTCGCTCCTACAATGAGCAGTTCTTC
TRBV5-1	TRBD2	-	TRBJ2-7	CASRTGLAGTYEQYF	TGCGCCAGCAGAACGGGACTAGCGGGAACCTACGAGCAGTACTTC
TRBV29-1	-	-	TRBJ2-7	CSVGATLSYEQYF	TGCAGCGTTGGGGCCACTCTGTCTTACGAGCAGTACTTC
TRBV7-8	TRBD2	-	TRBJ2-5	CASSRAGGRETQYF	TGTGCCAGCAGCCGAGCGGGAGGGAGAGAGACCCAGTACTTC
TRBV7-6	TRBD1	-	TRBJ1-6	CASSLGTGANYNSPLHF	TGTGCCAGCAGCTTAGGGACAGGGGCCAACTATAATTCACCCCTCCACTTT
TRBV4-3	-	-	TRBJ1-5	CASSQDLYRVNQPQHF	TGCGCCAGCAGCCAAGATTTGTACAGGGTCAATCAGCCCCAGCATTTT
TRBV7-9	TRBD2	-	TRBJ2-7	CASILAGGSYEQYF	TGTGCCAGCATACTAGCGGGTGGTTCCTACGAGCAGTACTTC
TRBV5-6	TRBD1	-	TRBJ2-7	CASSRDRGSYEQYF	TGTGCCAGCAGCCGGGACAGGGGTTCCTACGAGCAGTACTTC
TRBV6-2/TRBV6-3	-	-	TRBJ1-1	CASSYSISVTEAFF	TGTGCCAGCAGTTACTCGATCAGTGTAACTGAAGCTTTCTTT
TRBV28	TRBD1	-	TRBJ1-5	CASSLRSGQDNQPQHF	TGTGCCAGCAGTTTAAGGTCGGGACAGGACAATCAGCCCCAGCATTTT
TRBV9	TRBD1	-	TRBJ2-7	CASKGGETGQTYEQYF	TGTGCCAGCAAAGGAGGAGAGACGGGACAGACCTACGAGCAGTACTTC
TRBV2	TRBD2	-	TRBJ2-7	CASSARLAGGPVVYEQYF	TGTGCCAGCAGTGCTCGACTAGCGGGAGGGCCAGTTGTCTACGAGCAGTACTTC
TRBV7-9	-	-	TRBJ2-7	CASSLEGTIPYEQYF	TGTGCCAGCAGCTTAGAAGGGACAATACCCTACGAGCAGTACTTC
TRBV28	TRBD2	-	TRBJ2-7	CASQGLPSYEQYF	TGTGCCAGCCAGGGACTACCCTCCTACGAGCAGTACTTC
TRBV7-2	-	-	TRBJ2-1	CASSLTLEGGRNEQFF	TGTGCCAGCAGCTTGACGCTTGAAGGAGGGAGGAATGAGCAGTTCTTC
TRBV7-8	-	-	TRBJ2-1	CASSLASVGADEQFF	TGTGCCAGCAGCTTAGCAAGCGTTGGAGCTGATGAGCAGTTCTTC
TRBV28	TRBD2	-	TRBJ2-3	CASRLELTGGQYF	TGTGCCAGCAGATTAGAATTAACGGGAGGGCAGTATTTT
TRBV6-2/TRBV6-3	-	-	TRBJ1-5	CASSYRQFNQPQHF	TGTGCCAGCAGTTACCGACAGTTCAATCAGCCCCAGCATTTT
TRBV24-1	TRBD1	-	TRBJ2-2	CATSDMDRGAAGELFF	TGTGCCACCAGTGACATGGACAGGGGTGCGGCCGGGGAGCTGTTTTTT
TRBV5-5	TRBD2	-	TRBJ2-7	CASSLVVAGDEQYF	TGTGCCAGCAGCTTGGTGGTAGCGGGGGACGAGCAGTACTTC
TRBV9	-	-	TRBJ2-5	CASSVEVSETQYF	TGTGCCAGCAGCGTTGAAGTTAGTGAGACCCAGTACTTC
TRBV3-1/TRBV3-2	TRBD2	once	TRBJ2-1	CASSQGTSGSSQFF	TGTGCCAGCAGCCAAGGAACTAGCGGGAGTTCGCAGTTCTTC
TRBV19	-	few	TRBJ1-5	CASEGLGAQHF	TGTGCCAGCGAGGGCCTTGGGGCCCAGCATTTT
TRBV5-4	TRBD2	-	TRBJ2-3	CASSSRAGDDTDTQYF	TGTGCCAGCAGCTCCAGAGCGGGAGATGACACAGATACGCAGTATTTT
TRBV5-1	-	-	TRBJ2-7	CASSGRADRAYEQYF	TGCGCCAGCAGCGGCCGAGCGGACAGAGCCTACGAGCAGTACTTC
TRBV7-9	-	-	TRBJ2-2	CASRNSNTGELFF	TGTGCCAGCAGGAACAGCAACACCGGGGAGCTGTTTTTT
TRBV11-2	TRBD1	-	TRBJ1-4	CASSLDREAKLFF	TGTGCCAGCAGCTTGGACAGGGAGGCAAAACTGTTTTTT
TRBV30	TRBD1	-	TRBJ2-7	CAWSPAGTGTYEQYF	TGTGCCTGGAGCCCCGCCGGGACAGGGACCTACGAGCAGTACTTC
TRBV4-2	TRBD1	-	TRBJ1-4	CASPVPITGTVATNEKLFF	TGTGCCAGTCCGGTCCCTATTACCGGGACAGTCGCAACTAATGAAAAACTGTTTTTT
TRBV7-9	-	few	TRBJ2-7	CASSFQDSHQYF	TGTGCCAGCAGCTTCCAGGACAGTCATCAGTACTTC
TRBV6-5	-	-	TRBJ1-5	CASRTTSGNQPQHF	TGTGCCAGCAGGACCACATCGGGGAATCAGCCCCAGCATTTT
TRBV11-2	-	few	TRBJ2-7	CASSPPGTLSYEQYF	TGTGCCAGCAGCCCCCCCGGGACACTCTCCTACGAGCAGTACTTC
TRBV2	TRBD1	-	TRBJ2-5	CASGGQGAGETQYF	TGTGCCAGCGGAGGACAGGGGGCGGGAGAGACCCAGTACTTC
TRBV4-3	-	-	TRBJ2-7	CASSRSGGDSYEQYF	TGCGCCAGCAGCAGGTCAGGAGGGGATTCCTACGAGCAGTACTTC
TRBV2	-	-	TRBJ2-7	CASSGELLSSEQYF	TGTGCCAGCTCCGGGGAGCTCTTAAGCAGCGAGCAGTACTTC
TRBV9	TRBD1	-	TRBJ2-7	CASSVGSTMSGTGDYEQYF	TGTGCCAGCAGCGTAGGTTCCACGATGTCCGGGACAGGGGACTACGAGCAGTACTTC
TRBV7-2	TRBD2	-	TRBJ2-7	CASSQGLRAYEQYF	TGTGCCAGCAGCCAGGGACTAAGGGCCTACGAGCAGTACTTC
TRBV7-2	TRBD1	-	TRBJ1-2	CASSPGDRHYGYTF	TGTGCCAGCAGCCCCGGGGACAGACACTATGGCTACACCTTC
TRBV15	-	few	TRBJ2-6	CATSDGLAGANVLTF	TGTGCCACCAGCGACGGACTGGCTGGGGCCAACGTCCTGACTTTC
TRBV29-1	-	once	TRBJ1-3	CSVEERYQGGDTIYF	TGCAGCGTTGAAGAGAGGTACCAGGGCGGGGACACCATATATTTT
TRBV29-1	-	-	TRBJ2-3	CSTWTSGTDTQYF	TGCAGCACTTGGACATCGGGCACAGATACGCAGTATTTT